This T cell receptor beta chain was obtained from a study of blood T cell repertoires in COVID-19. Study at large: Italy, Spain and the United States were the sources of the convalescent and acute COVID-19 samples. Sources were T cells, B-cell-depleted T cells, or PBMCs; the material itself was cDNA or gDNA.

After removal of 3 bases from V and 4 bases from J, the junction contained 3 bases not matched to a gene. Germline-derived CDR1 and CDR2 are SGHTA and FQGNSA. The CDR3 length is 14 residues. Per the original methods: Nucleated cell number was recorded as an estimate derived from reference gene primer amplification. Repertoires were generated with immunoSEQ multiplex PCR, while TCRdb's copy carries only in-frame clones and drops some. That table is the source of V, J and clone size, and D and trimming were worked out from the DNA. This sample has a few hundred thousand clones; 65% to 90% occur once, and the top ten carry about 2%. This clone was counted a single time.

This TCR was recovered from a man aged 35-49 years who had recovered from COVID-19. The specimen sequenced was peripheral blood. The chain links TRBV7-2 to TRBJ2-3; 8 nucleotides match TRBD2. CDR3 in amino acids: CASSFGGESDTQYF. The CDR3 nucleotides are TGTGCCAGCAGCTTCGGGGGGGAATCAGATACGCAGTATTTT.